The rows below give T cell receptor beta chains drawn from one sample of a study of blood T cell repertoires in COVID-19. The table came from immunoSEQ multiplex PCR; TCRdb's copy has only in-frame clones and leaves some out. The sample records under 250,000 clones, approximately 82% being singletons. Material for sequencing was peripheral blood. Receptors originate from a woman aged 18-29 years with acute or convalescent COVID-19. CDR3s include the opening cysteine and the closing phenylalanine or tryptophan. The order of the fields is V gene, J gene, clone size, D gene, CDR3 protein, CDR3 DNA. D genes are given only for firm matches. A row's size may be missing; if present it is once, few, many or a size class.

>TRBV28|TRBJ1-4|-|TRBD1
CASSLQGAREKLFF
TGTGCCAGCAGTTTACAGGGGGCTCGAGAAAAACTGTTTTTT
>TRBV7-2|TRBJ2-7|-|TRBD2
CASSIGLAGSYEQYF
TGTGCCAGCAGCATCGGACTAGCGGGATCCTACGAGCAGTACTTC
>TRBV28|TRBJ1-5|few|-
CACQQGQPQHF
TGTGCCTGCCAACAGGGCCAGCCCCAGCATTTT
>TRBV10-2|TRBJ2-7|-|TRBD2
CASSEMGGSGEQYF
TGCGCCAGCAGTGAGATGGGCGGGAGTGGGGAGCAGTACTTC
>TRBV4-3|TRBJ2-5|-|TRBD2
CASSQGFVGGRIAQETQYF
TGCGCCAGCAGCCAAGGATTCGTCGGCGGGAGGATAGCGCAAGAGACCCAGTACTTC
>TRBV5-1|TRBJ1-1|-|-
CASSLSSTFEAFF
TGCGCCAGCAGCTTGTCGTCCACTTTTGAAGCTTTCTTT
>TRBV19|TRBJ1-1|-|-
CASTGLGAGITEAFF
TGTGCCAGTACCGGTCTGGGGGCGGGTATTACTGAAGCTTTCTTT
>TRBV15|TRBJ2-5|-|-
CATSETQALGQETQYF
TGTGCCACCAGCGAAACACAGGCCCTGGGGCAAGAGACCCAGTACTTC
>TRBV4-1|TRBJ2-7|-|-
CASSQDQLFPEQYF
TGCGCCAGCAGCCAAGATCAACTATTCCCCGAGCAGTACTTC
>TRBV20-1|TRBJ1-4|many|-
CSASPGIHEKLFF
TGCAGTGCTAGTCCGGGGATTCACGAAAAACTGTTTTTT
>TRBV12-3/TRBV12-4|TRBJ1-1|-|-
CASSFGEVTEAFF
TGTGCCAGCAGTTTCGGGGAGGTGACTGAAGCTTTCTTT
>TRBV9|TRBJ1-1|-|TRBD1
CASSVGQGGTEAFF
TGTGCCAGCAGCGTAGGACAGGGGGGAACTGAAGCTTTCTTT
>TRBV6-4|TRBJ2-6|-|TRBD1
CASSEGTGGTGANVLTF
TGTGCCAGCAGTGAGGGAACAGGGGGAACTGGGGCCAACGTCCTGACTTTC
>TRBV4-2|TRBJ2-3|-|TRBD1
CASTPGQGAFGTDTQYF
TGTGCCAGCACCCCGGGACAGGGGGCTTTCGGCACAGATACGCAGTATTTT